These 26 T cell receptor beta chains share one sample of origin, sequenced in a study of blood T cell repertoires in COVID-19. The protocol was immunoSEQ multiplex PCR, while the TCRdb copy is restricted to in-frame clones and leaves out a portion. The sample records 100,000 to 120,000 clones, approximately 80% being singletons. The sequencing sample was made of peripheral blood. These TCRs come from a woman in her sixties or seventies with acute or convalescent COVID-19.

The V and J genes are TRBV2 and TRBJ2-1; tentative D call: TRBD2 (5 bases). V gave up 7 bases and J gave up 5 bases, with 18 bases separating them. The CDR3 has 15 amino acids. CDR1 and CDR2 from the germline V gene are SNHLY and FYNNEI. The CDR3 DNA sequence: TGTGCCAGCAACGATGGGGATGGGAGAAACAATGAGCAGTTCTTC. Amino acid sequence: CASNDGDGRNNEQFF.

The chain has TRBV4-1 and TRBJ1-5; D not resolved. There are 14 residues in the CDR3. Looked up from germline, CDR1 is MGHRA and CDR2 is YSYEKL. V was shortened by 0 bases and J by 5 bases, with 8 bases between the two germline ends. DNA for the CDR3: TGCGCCAGCAGCCAAGATGACGGGTATCAGCCCCAGCATTTT. This translates into CASSQDDGYQPQHF.

The V gene is TRBV28, the J gene TRBJ2-5; a weak D match, TRBD1 (6 bases). V lost 6 bases to trimming and J lost 5 bases, with 13 bases between them. This CDR3 has 13 residues. Per germline, CDR1 MDHEN and CDR2 SYDVKM. The CDR3 DNA is TGTGCCAGCAGCCGCAGGGGCGGGGAGACCCAGTACTTC. Translated: CASSRRGGETQYF.

This chain connects TRBV28 to TRBJ2-7, with D possibly matching TRBD2 (6 bases). The CDR3 has 12 amino acids. Germline V gene data show CDR1 as MDHEN and CDR2 as SYDVKM. Trimming took off 4 bases at V and 5 bases at J, with 9 bases between the two ends. The CDR3 loop is CASSWRADEQYF. Here the CDR3 DNA reads TGTGCCAGCAGTTGGAGGGCCGACGAGCAGTACTTC. Full variable domain (outside the CDR3, taken from reference TRBV28 and TRBJ2-7): DVKVTQSSRYLVKRTGEKVFLECVQDMDHENMFWYRQDPGLGLRLIYFSYDVKMKEKGDIPEGYSVSREKKERFSLILESASTNQTSMYLCASSWRADEQYFGPGTRLTVT.

V and J are TRBV5-1 and TRBJ2-5; 13 nucleotides line up with TRBD2. Germline CDR1 SGHRS, CDR2 YFSETQ. This CDR3 spans 17 amino acids. The junction had 9 bases not matched to a gene; V was cut back by 2 bases and J by 5 bases. Written as DNA, the CDR3 is TGCGCCAGCAGCTTTCAAACTAGCGGGAGGGCCGAGGAGACCCAGTACTTC. This sequence encodes CASSFQTSGRAEETQYF. The whole variable domain, remainder taken from reference TRBV5-1 and TRBJ2-5, is KAGVTQTPRYLIKTRGQQVTLSCSPISGHRSVSWYQQTPGQGLQFLFEYFSETQRNKGNFPGRFSGRQFSNSRSEMNVSTLELGDSALYLCASSFQTSGRAEETQYFGPGTRLLVL.

Points on this clone: The same CDR3 arises from other DNA sequences in this sample as well. The V call is TRBV5-1, the J call TRBJ1-4; the match to TRBD1 covers 7 bases. The germline V gene has CDR1 SGHRS and CDR2 YFSETQ. This CDR3 is 14 amino acids long. After removal of 0 bases from V and 7 bases from J, the junction contained 3 bases not matched to a gene. The CDR3 here is CASSLGQGREKLFF. CDR3 in DNA: TGCGCCAGCAGCTTGGGACAGGGCCGTGAAAAACTGTTTTTT.

The gene calls are TRBV21-1 and TRBJ2-2; TRBD1 is the table's D call, not checked against the DNA. TRBV21-1 is a known pseudogene. CDR3 length: 17 amino acids. For the CDR3, the DNA is TGTGCCAGCAGCAAAGGCCGGCAGGGACAGAACACCGGGGAGCTGTTTTTT. It specifies CASSKGRQGQNTGELFF.

The count of this clone is one. This chain joins TRBV6-2 or TRBV6-3 and TRBJ2-1; 10 bases match TRBD2. The CDR3 length is 20 residues. In germline, CDR1 is MNHEY, CDR2 SVGEGT. The trim removed 4 bases at V and 7 bases at J, leaving 22 bases unmatched. Written as DNA, the CDR3 is TGTGCCAGCAGTTCTCTCACTAGCGGGAATTTTCTAGGGGCCAAGAATGAGCAGTTCTTC. Its protein product is CASSSLTSGNFLGAKNEQFF.

V usage is TRBV18 and J usage is TRBJ1-3; 10 bases match TRBD1. CDR3 length: 18 residues. The V segment lost 2 bases and the J segment 2 bases; nucleotides outside the gene matches: 9. The V gene's germline CDR1 is KGHSH and CDR2 LQKENI. The CDR3 coding sequence is TGTGCCAGCTCACCAAGTCGGGACAGGGGTTTTCCTGGAAACACCATATATTTT. It specifies CASSPSRDRGFPGNTIYF.

V is TRBV7-3 and J is TRBJ1-1; D remains ambiguous. The V gene lost 5 bases and the J gene lost 1 base, with 8 bases spanning the gap. The germline CDR1 and CDR2 sequences are SGHTA and FQGTGA. CDR3 length: 13 amino acids. The CDR3 protein is CASSPSGNTEAFF. In DNA, the CDR3 is TGTGCCAGCAGCCCGTCAGGGAACACTGAAGCTTTCTTT.

The chain's CDR3 is CASSLYSGGAHTGELFF. Written as DNA, the CDR3 is TGTGCCAGCAGCTTATACTCCGGGGGGGCCCACACCGGGGAGCTGTTTTTT. J is TRBJ2-2 and V is TRBV7-3; 8 bases line up with TRBD2. V trimming: 2 bases; J trimming: 3 bases; junction bases outside the gene matches: 8. The CDR3 is made up of 17 amino acids. The V gene's germline CDR1 is SGHTA and CDR2 FQGTGA.

CDR3 nucleotide sequence: TGTGCCAGCAGTTTATCCCCGGCCATCGGGTATGGCTACACCTTC. The encoded protein is CASSLSPAIGYGYTF. The rearrangement joins TRBV27 to TRBJ1-2; no firm D call. Germline CDR1 MNHEY, CDR2 SMNVEV (reference sequence). V lost 0 bases to trimming and J lost 5 bases, with 13 bases between them. This CDR3 spans 15 amino acids.

This clone showed up just a few times. The J gene is TRBJ2-6, the V gene TRBV28; D is unresolved. The CDR3 length is 14 residues. Germline CDR1 MDHEN, CDR2 SYDVKM. The ends were cut back, 5 bases at V and 0 bases at J, with 5 bases in the middle. The CDR3 region is CASSESSGANVLTF. The CDR3 bases are TGTGCCAGCAGTGAGTCCTCTGGGGCCAACGTCCTGACTTTC.

V gene TRBV10-3 combines with J gene TRBJ1-1; TRBD1 aligns across 10 bases. Unmatched junction bases numbered 6, after V lost 0 bases and J lost 5 bases. This CDR3 has 16 amino acids. Germline assignment: CDR1 ENHRY and CDR2 SYGVKD. The CDR3, as DNA: TGTGCCATCAGTGAGTCAGGCGGACAGGGGGGGACTGAAGCTTTCTTT. It specifies CAISESGGQGGTEAFF.

The rearrangement links TRBV2 to TRBJ1-3; D not certain. The CDR3 runs 12 residues. Trimming cost V 5 bases and J 4 bases, with 6 bases left between them. In germline, CDR1 is SNHLY, CDR2 FYNNEI. CDR3 in amino acids: CASSLRGNTIYF. The CDR3 DNA reads as TGTGCCAGCAGTCTCAGAGGAAACACCATATATTTT.

The chain couples TRBV27 to TRBJ1-2; D remains ambiguous. V was shortened by 6 bases and J by 2 bases, with 13 bases between the two germline ends. The CDR3 has 14 residues. Germline CDR1 reads MNHEY; CDR2 reads SMNVEV (reference sequence). CDR3 nucleotide sequence: TGTGCCAGCAGGGATTCAGGTTTAAACTATGGCTACACCTTC. Translated, it gives CASRDSGLNYGYTF.

V gene TRBV3-1 (or the pseudogene TRBV3-2) combines with J gene TRBJ2-1; maybe TRBD1 (6 bases). V lost 4 bases and J 9 bases, leaving 19 bases between the germline ends. CDR1 is LGHDT and CDR2 is YNNKEL in the germline V gene (reference sequence). The CDR3 spans 15 residues. This CDR3 reads CASSLDTGPTSEQFF. Here the CDR3 DNA reads TGTGCCAGCAGCCTCGATACAGGGCCAACCAGTGAGCAGTTCTTC.

This sequence joins TRBV30 and TRBJ1-5, with 8 bases aligning to TRBD1. The V gene's germline CDR1 is GTSNPN and CDR2 SVGIG (reference sequence). The trim removed 0 bases at V and 9 bases at J, leaving 13 bases unmatched. The CDR3 is 16 residues long. The DNA of the CDR3 is TGTGCCTGGAGTGTGGGACCGGGACAGGCTGAAAGGCCCCAGCATTTT. Its protein is CAWSVGPGQAERPQHF.

The genes are TRBV18 and TRBJ2-2, with a tentative D call TRBD2 (5 bases). The germline gives CDR1 KGHSH, CDR2 LQKENI. Trimming stripped 1 base from V and 5 bases from J, with 8 bases between. The CDR3 is 14 amino acids. CDR3 loop: CASSPLSGTGELFF. The CDR3, as DNA: TGTGCCAGCTCACCACTTTCGGGGACCGGGGAGCTGTTTTTT.

The chain recombines TRBV2 with TRBJ1-3; D remains ambiguous. This CDR3 spans 13 amino acids. V dropped 3 bases and J dropped 2 bases, with 5 bases sitting between them. Germline lookup yields CDR1 SNHLY and CDR2 FYNNEI. CDR3 amino acids: CASSDGTGNTIYF. The CDR3, as DNA: TGTGCCAGCAGTGATGGCACTGGAAACACCATATATTTT.

V and J are TRBV28 and TRBJ1-2, with TRBD1 matching over 10 bases. This CDR3 spans 16 amino acids. Germline V gives CDR1 MDHEN, CDR2 SYDVKM. J lost 1 base, V lost 5 bases, and 7 bases had no gene match. The CDR3 region is CASSSSGTGVNYGYTF. In DNA, the CDR3 is TGTGCCAGCAGTAGCTCCGGGACAGGGGTTAACTATGGCTACACCTTC.

The rearrangement uses TRBV27 and TRBJ2-7, with D unclear. Germline V gene data show CDR1 as MNHEY and CDR2 as SMNVEV (reference sequence). This CDR3 spans 12 amino acids. V lost 6 bases and J lost 1, with 7 bases in between. The CDR3 DNA follows: TGTGCCAGCAGCTTCGTTTCCTACGAGCAGTACTTC. Translating gives CASSFVSYEQYF.

This sequence joins TRBV10-3 and TRBJ2-3; D perhaps matches TRBD1 (6 bases). The germline V and J ends were trimmed by 0 bases and 5 bases, with 18 bases remaining between them. CDR1 and CDR2 (germline): ENHRY, SYGVKD. The CDR3 runs to 17 residues. CDR3 nucleotides: TGTGCCATCAGTGAGTCGAGGGGGTCCGGAACAGGAGATACGCAGTATTTT. Protein sequence: CAISESRGSGTGDTQYF.

This chain links TRBV6-1 with TRBJ2-3, with 7 bases that match TRBD2. The CDR3 has 17 residues. CDR1 MNHNS and CDR2 SASEGT come from the germline V gene. The V segment lost 2 bases and the J segment 1 base; nucleotides outside the gene matches: 9. CDR3 nucleotides: TGTGCCAGCAGTGAAAGGGGACTAACCCGGGGCACAGATACGCAGTATTTT. Protein: CASSERGLTRGTDTQYF.

This chain connects TRBV2 to TRBJ1-2; D is ambiguous. The V gene lost 7 bases and the J gene lost 3 bases, with 15 bases spanning the gap. Germline V gene lookup returns CDR1 SNHLY and CDR2 FYNNEI. The CDR3 length is 14 residues. The chain's CDR3 is CASTSRGSDYGYTF. Here the CDR3 DNA reads TGTGCCAGCACGAGCCGGGGTTCTGACTATGGCTACACCTTC.

The chain carries TRBV28 and TRBJ2-3; a possible D gene is TRBD2 (7 bases). V shed 7 bases and J shed 11 bases, with 16 bases lying between them. This CDR3 contains 12 residues. From germline, CDR1 is MDHEN and CDR2 SYDVKM. The CDR3 reads CASTLRGALQYF. The CDR3 DNA reads TGTGCCAGCACATTACGGGGGGCCCTGCAGTATTTT.